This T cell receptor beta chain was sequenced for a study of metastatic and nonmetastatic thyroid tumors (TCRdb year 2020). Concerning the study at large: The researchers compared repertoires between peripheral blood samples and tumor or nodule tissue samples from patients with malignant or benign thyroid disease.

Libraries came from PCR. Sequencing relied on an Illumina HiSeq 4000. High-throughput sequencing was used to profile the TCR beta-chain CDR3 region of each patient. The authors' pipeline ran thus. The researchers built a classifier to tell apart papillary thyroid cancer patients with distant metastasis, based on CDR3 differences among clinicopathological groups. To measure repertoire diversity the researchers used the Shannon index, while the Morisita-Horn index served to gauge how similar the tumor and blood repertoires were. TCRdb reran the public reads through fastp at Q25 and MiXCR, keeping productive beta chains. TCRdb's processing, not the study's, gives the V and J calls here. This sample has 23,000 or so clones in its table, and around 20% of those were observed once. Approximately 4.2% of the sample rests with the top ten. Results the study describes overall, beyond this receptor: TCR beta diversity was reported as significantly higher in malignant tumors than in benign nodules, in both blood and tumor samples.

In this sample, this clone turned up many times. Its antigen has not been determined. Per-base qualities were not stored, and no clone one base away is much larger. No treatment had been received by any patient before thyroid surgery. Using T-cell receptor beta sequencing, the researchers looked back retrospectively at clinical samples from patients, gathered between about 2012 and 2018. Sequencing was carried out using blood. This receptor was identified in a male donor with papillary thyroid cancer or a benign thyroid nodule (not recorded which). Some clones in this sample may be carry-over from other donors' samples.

CDR3 region: CASSGDRGTEAFF. At the DNA level, the sequence is TGTGCCAGCAGCGGGGACAGGGGTACTGAAGCTTTCTTT. In this chain, TRBV7-8 is recombined with TRBJ1-1; 10 junctional bases match TRBD1. The germline V gene encodes CDR1 SGHVS and CDR2 FQNEAQ. The CDR3 goes from the cysteine to the phenylalanine over 13 residues. Solely the CDR3 DNA is kept, with 39 bases framed from the first base. Here V drops 5 bases and J drops 5 bases, and the junction holds 2 bases not matched to any gene.